This is a list of T cell receptor beta chains from one sample in a study of regulatory T cells in long-lasting Graves disease. TCRdb itself ran the multiplex PCR reads through MiXCR, one entry per CDR3 protein. In the table there are about 420,000 distinct CDR3 sequences, roughly 15% of which are singletons. The data also belong to a second study, concerning T cells in Graves' hyperthyroidism and ophthalmopathy.

The source was peripheral blood mononuclear cells (PBMCs), collected at new diagnosis, from a patient treated with antithyroid drugs. These receptors originate from a young woman with Graves disease. The CDR3 runs from the conserved cysteine through the conserved F or W. D genes are given only for firm matches. Clone size is stated in some rows and not others, as once, few, many or a class when expanded.

TRBV11-2	many	16	TRBJ2-3	-	TGTGCCAGCAGCTTAGCCCTAAAATCGTTCCTGGATACGCAGTATTTT	CASSLALKSFLDTQYF
TRBV20-1	many	15	TRBJ2-3	TRBD2	TGCAGTGCTAGGGGACTAGCGGGAGTCACAGATACGCAGTATTTT	CSARGLAGVTDTQYF
TRBV6-5	-	10	TRBJ2-3	-	TGTGCCAGCAGTTCAGATACGCGGTATTTT	CASSSDTRYF
TRBV5-1	many	11	TRBJ2-4	-	TGCGCCAGCAGCTTTGGGAACATTCAGTACTTC	CASSFGNIQYF
TRBV6-1	many	15	TRBJ2-7	TRBD1	TGTGCCAGCAGCCATTACGGGGACAGAACCTACGAGCAGTACTTC	CASSHYGDRTYEQYF
TRBV20-1	many	12	TRBJ2-4	-	TGCAGTGCTAGAGATTCGCGAAACATTCAGTACTTC	CSARDSRNIQYF
TRBV28	many	15	TRBJ1-2	-	TGTGCCAGCAGTCCAGCTGACACTACTAACTATGGCTACACCTTC	CASSPADTTNYGYTF
TRBV12-3/TRBV12-4	few	13	TRBJ2-1	-	TGTGCCAGCAGTTTAGGACAGTTCCCTGAGCAGTTCTTC	CASSLGQFPEQFF
TRBV5-1	-	15	TRBJ1-4	-	TGCGCCAGCAGCCCGGGAAGTGAGACTAATGAAAAACTGTTTTTT	CASSPGSETNEKLFF
TRBV7-9	many	13	TRBJ2-7	-	TGTGCCAGCAGCTTACCCGCCGGGGACGAGCAGTACTTC	CASSLPAGDEQYF
TRBV6-1	many	15	TRBJ1-4	TRBD1	TGTGCCAGCAGTGAAACCGGGACAGGGAAGACAAAACTGTTTTTT	CASSETGTGKTKLFF
TRBV10-3	once	16	TRBJ2-7	TRBD2	TGTGCCATCAGTTCCGGGACTAGCGGGGGAGCCTACGAGCAGTACTTC	CAISSGTSGGAYEQYF
TRBV6-9	many	13	TRBJ2-7	-	TGTGCCAGCAGTTACCAGGGGAACTACGAGCAGTACTTC	CASSYQGNYEQYF
TRBV28	many	16	TRBJ1-2	TRBD1	TGTGCCAGCAGTTTAATCCGGACAGGGGGCAGCTATGGCTACACCTTC	CASSLIRTGGSYGYTF
TRBV28	many	17	TRBJ1-5	TRBD1	TGTGCCAGCAGTTTAAAGGAACCGGGACAGCTGAATCAGCCCCAGCATTTT	CASSLKEPGQLNQPQHF
TRBV27	-	14	TRBJ2-7	-	TGTGCCAGCAGTCTAGACACTTTCTCCTACGAGCAGTACTTC	CASSLDTFSYEQYF
TRBV28	-	12	TRBJ1-3	TRBD1	TGTGCCAGCACCACCCCAGGGGGTGTCATATATTTT	CASTTPGGVIYF
TRBV7-9	many	14	TRBJ2-5	-	TGTGCCAGCAGCTTAGGGGGGCGCCAAGAGACCCAGTACTTC	CASSLGGRQETQYF
TRBV11-2	many	17	TRBJ2-5	TRBD2	TGTGCCAGCAGCCCAGGACTAGCGGGAGGGCCACGGGAGACCCAGTACTTC	CASSPGLAGGPRETQYF
TRBV27	many	14	TRBJ1-6	-	TGTGCCAGCAGTGACTACACGGATAATTCACCCCTCCACTTT	CASSDYTDNSPLHF
TRBV5-5	-	15	TRBJ1-5	TRBD1	TGTGCCAGCAGCCCCGGACCGACAGGGGTTCAGCCCCAGCATTTT	CASSPGPTGVQPQHF
TRBV11-3	-	13	TRBJ2-1	-	TGTGCCAGCAGCTTGAACCAGCTTAATGAGCAGTTCTTC	CASSLNQLNEQFF
TRBV7-9	many	14	TRBJ2-1	-	TGTGCCAGCAGCTTAGGTCCTGGGGGCAATGAGCAGTTCTTC	CASSLGPGGNEQFF
TRBV28	many	14	TRBJ2-3	TRBD2	TGTGCCAGCTACGGACTAGGCTACACAGATACGCAGTATTTT	CASYGLGYTDTQYF
TRBV19	-	15	TRBJ2-1	-	TGTGCCAGTAATATTGGGGAGCCTACATACAATGAGCAGTTCTTC	CASNIGEPTYNEQFF
TRBV28	many	16	TRBJ2-2	-	TGTGCCAGCAGTCCGCCCTCCAGCGCGAACACCGGGGAGCTGTTTTTT	CASSPPSSANTGELFF
TRBV18	few	14	TRBJ2-7	-	TGTGCCAGCTCACCGGTGGACAGACCCTACGAGCAGTACTTC	CASSPVDRPYEQYF
TRBV5-4	few	13	TRBJ2-2	-	TGTGCCACAGCAACAGGGAACACCGGGGAGCTGTTTTTT	CATATGNTGELFF
TRBV10-3	few	13	TRBJ2-3	TRBD2	TGTGCCATCCGCGGGAGTAGCACAGATACGCAGTATTTT	CAIRGSSTDTQYF
TRBV6-1	many	16	TRBJ1-1	-	TGTGCCAGCAGTCAATTTTCGACGGGACGGCCCGCTGAAGCTTTCTTT	CASSQFSTGRPAEAFF
TRBV5-1	-	13	TRBJ2-1	-	TGCGCCAGCAGCTTCGCGGAAGACAATGAGCAGTTCTTC	CASSFAEDNEQFF
TRBV5-1	many	14	TRBJ2-5	TRBD1	TGCGCCAGCAGCTTGGAGGGGGCAGGCGAGACCCAGTACTTC	CASSLEGAGETQYF
TRBV4-3	-	14	TRBJ2-7	-	TGCGCCAGCAGTCAAGATAACAGGGACTACGAGCAGTACTTC	CASSQDNRDYEQYF
TRBV2	many	16	TRBJ1-5	-	TGTGCCAGCAGTGAAGTTAGGCGGGCCGGCAATCAGCCCCAGCATTTT	CASSEVRRAGNQPQHF
TRBV2	few	15	TRBJ2-3	-	TGTGCCAGCAGTGACAGGGTCGTTAGTACAGATACGCAGTATTTT	CASSDRVVSTDTQYF
TRBV27	many	17	TRBJ2-1	TRBD2	TGTGCCAGCAGTTTAAGTAGCGGGATCCTCTCCTACAATGAGCAGTTCTTC	CASSLSSGILSYNEQFF
TRBV7-9	few	16	TRBJ1-4	TRBD1	TGTGCCAGCAGCTTGGGACAGTCTGCAACTAATGAAAAACTGTTTTTT	CASSLGQSATNEKLFF
TRBV28	many	15	TRBJ2-2	TRBD1	TGTGCCAGCAGTTTTGGACAGGGAGGCGCCGGGGAGCTGTTTTTT	CASSFGQGGAGELFF
TRBV20-1	many	18	TRBJ1-6	TRBD1	TGCAGTGCTACGAGGGCGGGAATAGACAGGGCCAATAATTCACCCCTCCACTTT	CSATRAGIDRANNSPLHF
TRBV5-1	few	15	TRBJ2-7	-	TGCGCCAGCAGCTTGGATGGCAGGGGTGCCGGCGAGCAGTACTTC	CASSLDGRGAGEQYF
TRBV5-1	few	15	TRBJ2-3	-	TGTGCCAGCAGCTTGGAAGTAATGGGGATAGATACGCAGTATTTT	CASSLEVMGIDTQYF
TRBV5-5	few	18	TRBJ2-1	TRBD2	TGTGCCAGCAGCATAGTTCTCCGGACTAGCGGGATTTACAATGAGCAGTTCTTC	CASSIVLRTSGIYNEQFF
TRBV12-3/TRBV12-4	many	16	TRBJ2-5	TRBD1	TGTGCCAGCAGTCATTACCGGGACAGGGTATGGGAGACCCAGTACTTC	CASSHYRDRVWETQYF
TRBV6-5	-	15	TRBJ2-1	-	TGTGCCAGCAGTTCTCTAGATAGCTCCTACAATGAGCAGTTCTTC	CASSSLDSSYNEQFF
TRBV20-1	many	14	TRBJ2-3	TRBD1	TGCAGCGTCCATGGGGACAGCTTCACAGATACGCAGTATTTT	CSVHGDSFTDTQYF
TRBV6-2/TRBV6-3	-	14	TRBJ2-1	-	TGTGCCAGCAGTTCGCAGGGCGCTCTCAATGAGCAGTTCTTC	CASSSQGALNEQFF
TRBV27	-	14	TRBJ1-6	-	TGTGCCAGCACCCGCGGGACTAGTAATTCACCCCTCCACTTT	CASTRGTSNSPLHF
TRBV2	many	15	TRBJ2-5	TRBD2	TGTGCCAGCAGTGAAGTAGCGGGAGTAGGAGAGACCCAGTACTTC	CASSEVAGVGETQYF
TRBV28	-	15	TRBJ2-5	TRBD2	TGTGCCAGCAGTCCGGGACTAGCGGGAGTAGAGACCCAGTACTTC	CASSPGLAGVETQYF
TRBV29-1	many	14	TRBJ2-1	TRBD2	TGCAGCGCGGGGACTAGCGGCAACTACAATGAGCAGTTCTTC	CSAGTSGNYNEQFF
TRBV20-1	many	16	TRBJ2-3	-	TGCAGTGCTAGAGAACCCCAGCGGTACTTGGGAGATACGCAGTATTTT	CSAREPQRYLGDTQYF
TRBV28	many	14	TRBJ1-1	-	TGTGCCAGCAGTCCCTCCTGGGCGGCTTCGGGAGCTTTCTTT	CASSPSWAASGAFF
TRBV6-2/TRBV6-3	-	15	TRBJ2-1	TRBD2	TGTGCCAGCAGTGAGTCGGGAGGGAAATTGGATGAGCAGTTCTTC	CASSESGGKLDEQFF
TRBV10-1	many	16	TRBJ2-7	-	TGCGCCAGCAGTGATGCGTCCGGACGGACACCGTACGAGCAGTACTTC	CASSDASGRTPYEQYF
TRBV28	many	19	TRBJ1-5	-	TGTGCCAGCAGTTCCGTCCCGTTCACAGGCAGCATTAGCAATCAGCCCCAGCATTTT	CASSSVPFTGSISNQPQHF
TRBV6-2/TRBV6-3	few	12	TRBJ2-1	-	TGTGCCAGCAGTTACGAGGGGAATGAGCAGTTCTTC	CASSYEGNEQFF
TRBV7-2	many	15	TRBJ1-2	-	TGTGCCAGCAGCTTAGCAGGGCCCACCATATATGGCTACACCTTC	CASSLAGPTIYGYTF
TRBV28	many	14	TRBJ2-7	-	TGTGCCAGCAGTTACCCGCAGGGGACCTACGAGCAGTACTTC	CASSYPQGTYEQYF
TRBV20-1	many	14	TRBJ2-7	-	TGCAGTGCTAGGATACCAGGTCGCTCCTACGAGCAGTACTTC	CSARIPGRSYEQYF
TRBV19	few	13	TRBJ1-5	TRBD1	TGTGCCAGCCACGGACAGGGGAATCAGCCCCAGCATTTT	CASHGQGNQPQHF